The 25 T cell receptor beta chains given below trace back to one sample, sequenced in a study of blood T cells in healthy people across ages. Together with a sample-barcoded 5' primer, a J-beta primer mix was included in a second PCR lasting about 6 to 11 cycles. TCRdb processed the 5' RACE reads anew with MiXCR; each CDR3 protein has one entry. Counted here are more than 650,000 distinct CDR3 sequences, 53% occurring once; the ten biggest clones make up about 42%. Sequencing was done on a sample of blood. Every receptor here comes from a man at least 80 years old in good health.

This chain links TRBV2 with TRBJ2-7; D uncertain. The CDR3 totals 12 residues. V gave up 4 bases and J gave up 3 bases, with 7 bases separating them. Germline CDR1 and CDR2: SNHLY and FYNNEI. CDR3 nucleotide sequence: TGTGCCAGCAGTGTTCTGGGCTACGAGCAGTACTTC. This sequence encodes CASSVLGYEQYF.

Ten or more counts support this clonotype. The chain combines TRBV5-1 with TRBJ2-1, with TRBD2 identical over 14 bases. V lost 7 bases, J lost 7 bases, and 4 bases stayed unmatched. This CDR3 has 14 residues. Per germline, CDR1 SGHRS and CDR2 YFSETQ. CDR3 in DNA: TGCGCCAGCGGGACTAGCGGGGGCAAAAATGAGCAGTTCTTC. This encodes CASGTSGGKNEQFF.

The J gene is TRBJ2-1, the V gene TRBV5-1; weak D call: TRBD2 (6 bases). The germline CDR1 and CDR2 sequences are SGHRS and YFSETQ. Trimming took off 0 bases at V and 7 bases at J, with 14 bases between the two ends. The CDR3 runs to 15 residues. This CDR3 is CASSLVRQEGNEQFF. CDR3 nucleotides: TGCGCCAGCAGCTTGGTACGGCAGGAGGGGAATGAGCAGTTCTTC.

This clonotype was counted a few times. The J gene is TRBJ2-5, the V gene TRBV5-1; D is unresolved. The V end lost 3 bases, the J end lost 2 bases, and 17 bases lay between the germline ends. This CDR3 is 16 amino acids long. The germline V gene has CDR1 SGHRS and CDR2 YFSETQ. CDR3 sequence: CASSSSLGGLQETQYF. The CDR3 nucleotides are TGCGCCAGCAGCTCCAGTCTGGGCGGCTTACAAGAGACCCAGTACTTC. The complete variable domain, with remaining parts taken from reference TRBV5-1 and TRBJ2-5, reads KAGVTQTPRYLIKTRGQQVTLSCSPISGHRSVSWYQQTPGQGLQFLFEYFSETQRNKGNFPGRFSGRQFSNSRSEMNVSTLELGDSALYLCASSSSLGGLQETQYFGPGTRLLVL.

The V gene is TRBV29-1, the J gene TRBJ2-3, with TRBD2 identical over 7 bases. The germline V gene encodes CDR1 SQVTM and CDR2 ANQGSEA. The CDR3 is 14 amino acids. Unmatched junction bases numbered 17, after V lost 3 bases and J lost 14 bases. The CDR3 region has the DNA TGCAGCGTTGAGGGAGGGTCTCAGCACAGATACGCGTATTTT. Protein product: CSVEGGSQHRYAYF.

CDR3 sequence (DNA): TGTGCCAGCAGTTTATCACAGACCTACACCTTC. Amino acids: CASSLSQTYTF. This chain uses TRBV12-3 or TRBV12-4 with TRBJ1-2; D remains unclear. The length of the CDR3 is 11 residues. The V end lost 2 bases, the J end lost 10 bases, and 8 bases lay between the germline ends.

V and J are TRBV12-3 or TRBV12-4 and TRBJ2-1; 13 positions match TRBD2. The CDR3 has 16 residues. Trimming took 5 bases from V and 7 from J; bases not matched to a gene: 8. The CDR3 reads CASSPPGTSGINEQFF. As DNA, the CDR3 is TGTGCCAGCAGTCCCCCCGGGACTAGCGGGATAAATGAGCAGTTCTTC.

The V gene is TRBV5-1, the J gene TRBJ2-5; D might be TRBD1 or TRBD2, each matching 5 bases. V was trimmed by 0 bases and J by 2 bases, leaving 11 bases between them. Germline V gene data show CDR1 as SGHRS and CDR2 as YFSETQ. The CDR3 is 15 amino acids. CDR3 DNA sequence: TGCGCCAGCAGCTTGGGGGACGGAAGACAAGAGACCCAGTACTTC. This encodes CASSLGDGRQETQYF.

V is TRBV7-9 and J is TRBJ2-4; TRBD1 or TRBD2 may be the D gene (5 bases each). The J call is in doubt because the DNA end fits TRBJ2-7 better. From germline, CDR1 is SEHNR and CDR2 FQNEAQ (reference sequence). This CDR3 is built from 16 residues. The chain's CDR3 is CASSLAGRGSSYEQYF. CDR3 coding DNA: TGTGCCAGCAGCTTAGCGGGACGGGGATCCTCCTACGAGCAGTACTTC.

Remarks on this clonotype: One base away lies a much larger clone, so this may be a sequencing read error. The J gene is TRBJ2-1, the V gene TRBV5-1; a weak D match, TRBD2 (6 bases). Matching the DNA end better, TRBJ2-7 makes the J call doubtful. This CDR3 has 14 amino acids. Germline CDR1 and CDR2: SGHRS and YFSETQ. For the CDR3, the DNA is TGCGCCAGCAGCCCCGGGGGAGGAGAGGTTGAGCAGTACTTC. Protein sequence: CASSPGGGEVEQYF.

The rearrangement joins TRBV7-9 to TRBJ2-7; D is undetermined. The germline gives CDR1 SEHNR, CDR2 FQNEAQ (reference sequence). V was cut by 2 bases and J by 2 bases, with 10 bases left in between. This CDR3 is 14 amino acids long. The CDR3 DNA is TGTGCCAGCAGCTTAAACCGACACCCCTACGAGCAGTACTTC. This translates into CASSLNRHPYEQYF.

The V call is TRBV19, the J call TRBJ1-5; D gene uncertain. Trimming removed 3 bases from V and 4 bases from J, with 7 bases in between. Looked up from germline, CDR1 is LNHDA and CDR2 is SQIVND (reference sequence). This CDR3 has 13 residues. CDR3 in amino acids: CASSIRLNQPQHF. The CDR3 DNA is TGTGCCAGTAGTATTCGGCTGAATCAGCCCCAGCATTTT.

This sequence joins TRBV6-5 and TRBJ1-5; the D gene is possibly TRBD1 (5 bases). This CDR3 spans 13 amino acids. Trimming removed 4 bases from V and 6 bases from J, with 10 bases in between. Germline CDR1 and CDR2: MNHEY and SVGAGI. The CDR3 loop is CASSSSQGQPQHF. Written as DNA, the CDR3 is TGTGCCAGCAGTTCTTCCCAGGGTCAGCCCCAGCATTTT.

The CDR3 region has the DNA TGCGCCAGCAGCTTTTCCGCTAGCGGGGGGCCTCAGAAGACCCAGTACTTC. Translated: CASSFSASGGPQKTQYF. The gene calls are TRBV5-1 and TRBJ2-5, with TRBD2 identical over 11 bases. Looked up from germline, CDR1 is SGHRS and CDR2 is YFSETQ. The V segment lost 2 bases and the J segment 6 bases; nucleotides outside the gene matches: 12. This CDR3 is 17 amino acids long.

This rearrangement joins TRBV5-1 to TRBJ1-2, with D possibly matching TRBD1 (6 bases). V was shortened by 1 base and J by 6 bases, with 13 bases between the two germline ends. This CDR3 has 14 amino acids. Germline-derived CDR1 and CDR2 are SGHRS and YFSETQ. In nucleotides, the CDR3 is TGCGCCAGCAGCTTGAACATGGGACACGATGGCTACACCTTC. This gives the protein CASSLNMGHDGYTF.

The chain links TRBV21-1 to TRBJ1-2; the table names TRBD1, a call not compared with the DNA. TRBV21-1 is a pseudogene locus. This CDR3 region has 14 residues. The CDR3 loop is CASKRRGAFYGYTF. The CDR3 DNA is TGTGCCAGCAAACGAAGGGGCGCTTTTTATGGCTACACCTTC.

The table lists this clonotype with a few counts. This chain links TRBV10-3 with TRBJ2-1; D uncertain. Trimming cost V 7 bases and J 2 bases, with 9 bases left between them. Germline V gene lookup returns CDR1 ENHRY and CDR2 SYGVKD. There are 13 residues in the CDR3. CDR3 in amino acids: CAIKVRTYNEQFF. The CDR3 nucleotides are TGTGCCATCAAGGTCCGGACCTACAATGAGCAGTTCTTC.

This clonotype turned up a few times. The chain has TRBV28 and TRBJ2-3; perhaps D is TRBD1 or TRBD2 (5 bases each). Trimming removed 5 bases from V and 1 base from J, with 13 bases in between. CDR1 is MDHEN and CDR2 is SYDVKM in the germline V gene. The CDR3 sequence is 15 residues long. The CDR3 loop is CASSRRDRGTDTQYF. The CDR3 nucleotides are TGTGCCAGCAGTCGCCGGGACCGTGGCACAGATACGCAGTATTTT. The entire variable domain, with the rest obtained from reference TRBV28 and TRBJ2-3, is as follows: DVKVTQSSRYLVKRTGEKVFLECVQDMDHENMFWYRQDPGLGLRLIYFSYDVKMKEKGDIPEGYSVSREKKERFSLILESASTNQTSMYLCASSRRDRGTDTQYFGPGTRLTVL.

The chain combines TRBV7-6 with TRBJ2-5; D call uncertain. The end of the DNA aligns better with TRBJ2-7, so the J call may be wrong. The germline V gene has CDR1 SGHVS and CDR2 FNYEAQ. This CDR3 has 11 residues. The CDR3 nucleotides read TGTGCCGACAACGGGCCTTGCGAGCAGTACTTC. Translation gives CADNGPCEQYF.

The V call is TRBV29-1, the J call TRBJ2-7; D is ambiguous. Germline assignment: CDR1 SQVTM and CDR2 ANQGSEA. The V end was cut by 6 bases, the J end by 2 bases, with 14 bases between. This CDR3 has 13 residues. The DNA for the CDR3 is TGCAGCGTCGCCGAGCCTAACCCCTACGAGCAGTACTTC. Its protein product is CSVAEPNPYEQYF.

The chain's CDR3 is CASSSRGGGQETQYF. CDR3 nucleotides: TGCGCCAGCAGCTCTCGCGGGGGTGGTCAAGAGACCCAGTACTTC. This chain connects TRBV5-1 to TRBJ2-5, with 7 positions matching TRBD2. CDR1 and CDR2 from the germline V gene are SGHRS and YFSETQ. Trimming at V came to 3 bases and at J to 2 bases, leaving 7 bases not matched to a gene. This CDR3 has 15 amino acids.

This chain uses TRBV6-1 with TRBJ1-6; the D gene is possibly TRBD1 (5 bases). Trimming cost V 4 bases and J 2 bases, with 12 bases left between them. The CDR3 is made up of 16 amino acids. CDR1 is MNHNS and CDR2 is SASEGT in the germline V gene. CDR3 coding DNA: TGTGCCAGCAGTGGTCGGGGGAACACCTATAATTCACCCCTCCACTTT. This codes for CASSGRGNTYNSPLHF.

The chain recombines TRBV6-1 with TRBJ1-5; D uncertain. Germline CDR1 MNHNS, CDR2 SASEGT. This CDR3 comprises 14 residues. Trimming took 6 bases from V and 0 from J, leaving 9 bases between them. CDR3 loop: CASRPDGSNQPQHF. As DNA, the CDR3 is TGTGCCAGCAGACCGGACGGTAGCAATCAGCCCCAGCATTTT.

The chain employs TRBV29-1 and TRBJ2-7; D not certain. The V end lost 0 bases, the J end lost 3 bases, and 15 bases lay between the germline ends. From germline, CDR1 is SQVTM and CDR2 ANQGSEA. This CDR3 contains 15 residues. CDR3 nucleotide sequence: TGCAGCGTTGAAGAGTTCGCACCGATAGACTACGAGCAGTACTTC. Translation: CSVEEFAPIDYEQYF.

The chain employs TRBV9 and TRBJ2-1; tentatively, D is TRBD2 (6 bases). CDR1 and CDR2 from the germline V gene are SGDLS and YYNGEE. V lost 4 bases and J 9 bases, leaving 23 bases between the germline ends. This CDR3 spans 16 amino acids. CDR3 DNA: TGTGCCAGCAGCTCCAGGGCAACTGGCCTGGGAGGTGAGCAGTTCTTC. Translating it yields CASSSRATGLGGEQFF.